A selection of T cell receptor beta chains follows, all from one sample in a study of blood T cell repertoires in COVID-19. Assay: immunoSEQ multiplex PCR; the TCRdb copy retains only in-frame clones and omits some. The top ten clones hold approximately 5.5% of a sample with around 250,000 clones, around 88% of them seen once. Material for sequencing was peripheral blood. The origin of the receptors is a woman at least 80 years old with COVID-19, enrolled during active disease. CDR3s include the opening cysteine and the closing phenylalanine or tryptophan. Each record gives: clone size, V gene, J gene, D gene, CDR3 protein, CDR3 DNA. D genes are given only for firm matches. Expanded clones are given a class, and other clones once, few, many or no size at all.

>-|TRBV6-4|TRBJ1-6|-
CATSVSGGSPLHF
TGTGCCACCTCGGTATCCGGCGGCTCACCCCTCCACTTT
>few|TRBV3-1/TRBV3-2|TRBJ1-3|-
CASSQSGHQLSGNTIYF
TGTGCCAGCAGCCAATCGGGACACCAGCTCTCTGGAAACACCATATATTTT
>-|TRBV2|TRBJ1-2|TRBD1
CASSSQGRDYGYTF
TGTGCCAGCAGTTCACAGGGGCGGGACTATGGCTACACCTTC
>-|TRBV2|TRBJ1-6|-
CASRRSQLTYSPLHF
TGTGCCAGCAGGAGGAGCCAACTGACCTATTCACCCCTCCACTTT
>-|TRBV27|TRBJ1-2|-
CASSLDSSYGYTF
TGTGCCAGCAGTTTAGACAGCTCCTATGGCTACACCTTC
>-|TRBV19|TRBJ1-4|-
CASSIRGSGTNEKLFF
TGTGCCAGTAGTATTCGTGGGTCAGGAACTAATGAAAAACTGTTTTTT
>-|TRBV7-2|TRBJ1-6|TRBD1
CASSQDTGGRSPLHF
TGTGCCAGCAGCCAGGATACAGGGGGCCGATCACCCCTCCACTTT
>-|TRBV27|TRBJ1-5|-
CASRAGTSNQPQHF
TGTGCCAGCAGGGCAGGAACTAGCAATCAGCCCCAGCATTTT
>few|TRBV28|TRBJ1-1|TRBD1
CASRAQDRSGPGAFF
TGTGCCAGCAGGGCTCAGGACAGGTCTGGCCCCGGGGCTTTCTTT
>-|TRBV7-2|TRBJ2-3|TRBD2
CASSLVGTSQHTQYF
TGTGCCAGCAGCTTGGTCGGGACTAGTCAACATACGCAGTATTTT
>-|TRBV7-9|TRBJ1-1|-
CASTRGAQEAFF
TGTGCCAGCACCCGGGGGGCTCAGGAAGCTTTCTTT
>-|TRBV30|TRBJ1-5|-
CAWKLGGAGSNQPQHF
TGTGCCTGGAAGCTGGGGGGGGCCGGGAGCAATCAGCCCCAGCATTTT
>-|TRBV9|TRBJ1-1|TRBD1
CASSSRQGRITEAFF
TGTGCCAGCAGCTCCAGACAGGGGAGGATCACTGAAGCTTTCTTT
>-|TRBV3-1/TRBV3-2|TRBJ2-5|-
CASSQGVGRYETQYF
TGTGCCAGCAGCCAAGGAGTGGGGCGGTACGAGACCCAGTACTTC
>-|TRBV10-3|TRBJ2-3|TRBD2
CAISEWKGSGGSIDTQYF
TGTGCCATCAGTGAGTGGAAGGGCAGCGGGGGGTCAATAGATACGCAGTATTTT
>-|TRBV3-1/TRBV3-2|TRBJ2-1|-
CASSVGGGGFNEQFF
TGTGCCAGCAGCGTGGGGGGAGGAGGGTTCAATGAGCAGTTCTTC
>-|TRBV6-5|TRBJ1-2|TRBD1
CACARDREYGYTF
TGTGCCTGCGCTAGGGACAGGGAATATGGCTACACCTTC
>-|TRBV7-2|TRBJ2-7|TRBD1
CASSLTGGYEQYF
TGTGCCAGCAGCTTAACAGGGGGCTACGAGCAGTACTTC
>once|TRBV6-2/TRBV6-3|TRBJ1-3|-
CASSYASGTTRNTIYF
TGTGCCAGCAGTTACGCCTCCGGGACAACTAGAAACACCATATATTTT
>-|TRBV11-2|TRBJ2-1|TRBD1
CASSLGSGGYNEQFF
TGTGCCAGCAGCTTAGGGTCAGGGGGATACAATGAGCAGTTCTTC